A single sample gave rise to the 27 T cell receptor beta chains below, sequenced in a study of T cell responses to AZD1222 COVID-19 vaccine (dated by TCRdb to the early 2020s). What the time point label conveys for this sample: baseline before first vaccination. Interpreted using the paper, the treatment or condition label stands for: meningococcal conjugate vaccine given as trial control. The library came from the immunoSEQ multiplex PCR assay. TCRdb re-hosts the immuneACCESS table, in-frame sequences only. Its copies lack some clones; in the studies checked, an unresolved V gene accounts for under half of them, and the cause for the rest is not known. The sample table contains about 140,000 clones; only one count was recorded for 80% to 95% of them. In total, the top ten clones hold approximately 0.9% of the sample. Sequenced here: peripheral blood, sampled on day 0 of MenACWY control vaccination. All receptors derive from an adult in good health.

J is TRBJ1-1 and V is TRBV29-1; 7 nucleotides align to TRBD1. The CDR3 covers 13 residues. J was trimmed by 3 bases and V by 6 bases; bases with no gene match: 7. The germline V gene encodes CDR1 SQVTM and CDR2 ANQGSEA. CDR3 in amino acids: CSVSTGADTEAFF. CDR3 DNA: TGCAGCGTATCTACAGGGGCTGACACTGAAGCTTTCTTT.

V and J are TRBV2 and TRBJ1-4; no firm D call. V shed 1 base and J shed 14 bases, with 11 bases lying between them. Germline V gene lookup returns CDR1 SNHLY and CDR2 FYNNEI. CDR3 length: 12 amino acids. Written as DNA, the CDR3 is TGTGCCAGCAGTGAAGATGACCCGCGTCTGTTTTTT. Its translation: CASSEDDPRLFF.

The chain uses TRBV6-5 and TRBJ1-1; the D gene is possibly TRBD1 (6 bases). Trimming pared 6 bases from V and 3 bases from J, leaving 14 bases between. The CDR3 runs 14 residues. Germline CDR1 MNHEY, CDR2 SVGAGI. The CDR3 bases are TGTGCCAGCAGCTATAGGGGGAGTGACACTGAAGCTTTCTTT. Translated, it gives CASSYRGSDTEAFF.

The rearrangement joins TRBV19 to TRBJ1-1, with TRBD1 matching 7 bases. CDR3 length: 13 amino acids. CDR1 is LNHDA and CDR2 is SQIVND in the germline V gene (reference sequence). The junction had 4 bases not matched to a gene; V was cut back by 4 bases and J by 5 bases. For the CDR3, the DNA is TGTGCCAGTAGTAACAGGGGAGGGACTGAAGCTTTCTTT. This translates into CASSNRGGTEAFF.

This clone came up a few times. The V and J genes are TRBV28 and TRBJ1-2; 8 positions match TRBD1. The CDR3 sequence is 15 residues long. V was pared by 4 bases and J by 4 bases, with 8 bases of the junction left unmatched. Per germline, CDR1 MDHEN and CDR2 SYDVKM. The CDR3 reads CASSYRDRGFYGYTF. The CDR3 bases are TGTGCCAGCAGTTATCGAGACAGGGGCTTCTATGGCTACACCTTC.

The rearrangement links TRBV6-4 to TRBJ1-4; D gene ambiguous. V lost 3 bases and J 5 bases, leaving 13 bases between the germline ends. CDR1 and CDR2 (germline): MRHNA, SNTAGT. This CDR3 has 15 residues. This chain's CDR3 is CASSEGSSANEKLFF. The CDR3 DNA sequence: TGTGCCAGCAGTGAAGGGTCGTCGGCGAATGAAAAACTGTTTTTT.

This sequence joins TRBV7-8 and TRBJ1-5; D is perhaps TRBD1 (6 bases). V lost 1 base and J lost 0, with 10 bases in between. The CDR3 contains 16 residues. Germline V gene lookup returns CDR1 SGHVS and CDR2 FQNEAQ. The CDR3 is CASSLDIQGSNQPQHF. Here the CDR3 DNA reads TGTGCCAGCAGCTTAGACATACAGGGTAGCAATCAGCCCCAGCATTTT.

V is TRBV6-5 and J is TRBJ1-2, with TRBD1 as a possible D gene (5 bases). CDR3 length: 14 amino acids. The V end was cut by 7 bases, the J end by 7 bases, with 19 bases between. Germline V CDR1 and CDR2: MNHEY, SVGAGI. This CDR3 is CASIEPGRARGYTF. In DNA form, the CDR3 reads TGTGCCAGCATCGAACCGGGCAGGGCTCGTGGCTACACCTTC.

The rearrangement links TRBV7-8 to TRBJ2-2, with D hard to call. Germline CDR1 SGHVS, CDR2 FQNEAQ. The CDR3 is 14 residues long. V shed 5 bases and J shed 0 bases, with 7 bases lying between them. This chain's CDR3 is CASSPDPNTGELFF. The CDR3 bases are TGTGCCAGCAGCCCGGACCCGAACACCGGGGAGCTGTTTTTT.

This chain links TRBV27 with TRBJ2-5, with 11 bases aligning to TRBD2. Unmatched junction bases numbered 5, after V lost 3 bases and J lost 2 bases. This CDR3 has 16 residues. Germline CDR1 is MNHEY and CDR2 is SMNVEV (reference sequence). This chain's CDR3 is CASSFSGGEIQETQYF. The CDR3 DNA follows: TGTGCCAGCAGTTTTAGCGGGGGGGAGATTCAAGAGACCCAGTACTTC.

This clone was found many times. The V gene is TRBV7-6, the J gene TRBJ2-7; D perhaps matches TRBD2 (5 bases). The CDR3 length is 15 residues. Deletions cut 5 bases from V and 5 bases from J, with 19 bases between. Germline values: CDR1 SGHVS, CDR2 FNYEAQ. This CDR3 reads CASSMSPAVGDEQYF. The CDR3 nucleotides read TGTGCCAGCAGCATGAGCCCTGCGGTCGGGGACGAGCAGTACTTC.

The CDR3 DNA reads as TGTGCCAGCAGTGACCCGGGACAGGGTTATGAAGCTTTCTTT. This encodes CASSDPGQGYEAFF. The V gene is TRBV2, the J gene TRBJ1-1, with 9 bases matching TRBD1. The CDR3 is 14 residues long. V lost 3 bases, J lost 7 bases, and 6 bases stayed unmatched. Germline V gives CDR1 SNHLY, CDR2 FYNNEI.

Only one count was recorded for this clone. This chain joins TRBV4-3 and TRBJ1-1, with TRBD1 matching 7 bases. The V gene's germline CDR1 is LGHNA and CDR2 YSLEER. Losses at the gene ends were 4 bases for V and 5 bases for J; bases not matched to a gene: 7. The CDR3 has 14 amino acids. DNA for the CDR3: TGCGCCAGCAGCCCTTCGACAGGGCGGACTGAAGCTTTCTTT. Translation gives CASSPSTGRTEAFF.

In this sample, this clone turned up once. The chain uses TRBV4-1 and TRBJ2-5; D ambiguous. The CDR3 consists of 14 residues. Germline CDR1 and CDR2: MGHRA and YSYEKL. V was trimmed by 1 base and J by 2 bases, leaving 8 bases between them. Here the CDR3 DNA reads TGCGCCAGCAGCCAAGCGTCAGAACAAGAGACCCAGTACTTC. This codes for CASSQASEQETQYF.

The genes are TRBV14 and TRBJ2-3; 11 positions match TRBD2. This CDR3 is built from 16 residues. CDR1 is SGHDN, CDR2 FVKESK, per germline. With 4 bases clipped from V and 4 bases from J, the junction kept 7 bases outside the gene matches. In DNA, the CDR3 is TGTGCCAGCAGCCCCTCCGTAGCGGGAGGGCCAGATACGCAGTATTTT. It translates to CASSPSVAGGPDTQYF.

The CDR3 region has the DNA TGTGCCAGTCAGGGAAACCTAGGGGATGTGAAGTCTTTGCGCAATCAGCCCCAGCATTTT. Translated, it gives CASQGNLGDVKSLRNQPQHF. The chain has TRBV19 and TRBJ1-5; TRBD1 might be the D (5 bases). CDR3 length: 20 residues. The V end was cut by 8 bases, the J end by 2 bases, with 31 bases between. Germline V gene sequence: CDR1 LNHDA, CDR2 SQIVND (reference sequence).

This chain uses TRBV4-1 with TRBJ2-7, with 7 bases aligning to TRBD2. CDR3 length: 14 residues. Germline V lookup: CDR1 MGHRA, CDR2 YSYEKL. The V segment lost 4 bases and the J segment 4 bases; nucleotides outside the gene matches: 7. Written as DNA, the CDR3 is TGCGCCAGCAGCCGAGCGGGACTACCTTACGAGCAGTACTTC. This translates into CASSRAGLPYEQYF.

As DNA, the CDR3 is TGTGCCAGTATTGATCGCAGGGGCGAGCAGTACTTC. It specifies CASIDRRGEQYF. The chain joins TRBV19 to TRBJ2-7; weak D call: TRBD1 (6 bases). CDR1 is LNHDA and CDR2 is SQIVND in the germline V gene (reference sequence). V was cut by 7 bases and J by 6 bases, with 13 bases left in between. The CDR3 spans 12 residues. The variable domain in full, completed from reference TRBV19 and TRBJ2-7, reads DGGITQSPKYLFRKEGQNVTLSCEQNLNHDAMYWYRQDPGQGLRLIYYSQIVNDFQKGDIAEGYSVSREKKESFPLTVTSAQKNPTAFYLCASIDRRGEQYFGPGTRLTVT.

This rearrangement joins TRBV28 to TRBJ1-1; D is possibly TRBD1 (6 bases). The CDR3 spans 15 residues. Trimming stripped 8 bases from V and 0 bases from J, with 16 bases between. Per germline, CDR1 MDHEN and CDR2 SYDVKM. The CDR3, as DNA: TGTGCCAGCCGCGGTTGGGGGGCCCTGAACACTGAAGCTTTCTTT. Amino acids: CASRGWGALNTEAFF.

This chain joins TRBV18 and TRBJ1-1; no definite D call. CDR3 size: 12 residues. Germline loops: CDR1 KGHSH, CDR2 LQKENI. With 3 bases removed from V and 10 bases from J, the gap between germline ends came to 12 bases. The CDR3 DNA is TGTGCCAGCTCACCGAGAGGTGAGGGAGCTTTCTTT. The encoded protein is CASSPRGEGAFF.

The V gene is TRBV6-5, the J gene TRBJ1-2, with a possible D match to TRBD1 (6 bases). Germline CDR1 reads MNHEY; CDR2 reads SVGAGI. The ends were cut back, 6 bases at V and 4 bases at J, with 9 bases in the middle. The CDR3 totals 12 residues. CDR3 in amino acids: CASSGQSYGYTF. The DNA for the CDR3 is TGTGCCAGCAGCGGACAGTCCTATGGCTACACCTTC.

The genes are TRBV4-3 and TRBJ1-2, with 7 positions matching TRBD1. The trim removed 0 bases at V and 3 bases at J, leaving 4 bases unmatched. This CDR3 contains 15 residues. Germline loops: CDR1 LGHNA, CDR2 YSLEER. In DNA form, the CDR3 reads TGCGCCAGCAGCCAAGATGGTACAGGGGACTATGGCTACACCTTC. Its protein is CASSQDGTGDYGYTF.

This chain links TRBV9 with TRBJ1-1; D gene ambiguous. Trimming shortened V by 4 bases and J by 1 base, and 14 bases separated the two germline ends. The CDR3 is 15 amino acids. The germline CDR1 and CDR2 sequences are SGDLS and YYNGEE. The CDR3 region is CASSLHPEPNTEAFF. In nucleotides, the CDR3 is TGTGCCAGCAGCCTCCACCCCGAGCCGAACACTGAAGCTTTCTTT. The whole variable domain, filled in from reference TRBV9 and TRBJ1-1, reads DSGVTQTPKHLITATGQRVTLRCSPRSGDLSVYWYQQSLDQGLQFLIQYYNGEERAKGNILERFSAQQFPDLHSELNLSSLELGDSALYFCASSLHPEPNTEAFFGQGTRLTVV.

V gene TRBV3-1 (or the pseudogene TRBV3-2) combines with J gene TRBJ1-2; perhaps TRBD1 as D (5 bases). Trimming took 4 bases from V and 5 from J, leaving 14 bases between them. Looked up from germline, CDR1 is LGHDT and CDR2 is YNNKEL (reference sequence). The CDR3 sequence is 14 residues long. Here the CDR3 DNA reads TGTGCCAGCAGCCCAGACAGCGCCTTTTATGGCTACACCTTC. This codes for CASSPDSAFYGYTF.

V usage is TRBV6-1 and J usage is TRBJ1-2, with D unresolved. CDR1 and CDR2 (germline): MNHNS, SASEGT. This CDR3 comprises 13 residues. V was trimmed by 2 bases and J by 9 bases, leaving 13 bases between them. CDR3 sequence (DNA): TGTGCCAGCAGTGAAAATTTGGGTGCTAGCTACACCTTC. Its translation is CASSENLGASYTF.

The chain employs TRBV6-2 or TRBV6-3 and TRBJ1-1, with D tentatively TRBD1 (6 bases). The CDR3 is 15 residues long. Germline CDR1 reads MNHEY; CDR2 reads SVGEGT. V was cut by 0 bases and J by 5 bases, with 13 bases left in between. The CDR3 region has the DNA TGTGCCAGCAGTTACTCACAGGGAAAAAGGACTGAAGCTTTCTTT. Amino acid sequence: CASSYSQGKRTEAFF.

V and J are TRBV3-1 (or the pseudogene TRBV3-2) and TRBJ2-2; D remains ambiguous. Germline values: CDR1 LGHDT, CDR2 YNNKEL (reference sequence). The CDR3 extends over 12 amino acids. V lost 1 base and J 7 bases, leaving 4 bases between the germline ends. CDR3 sequence: CASSQALGELFF. The DNA for the CDR3 is TGTGCCAGCAGCCAAGCCCTCGGGGAGCTGTTTTTT.